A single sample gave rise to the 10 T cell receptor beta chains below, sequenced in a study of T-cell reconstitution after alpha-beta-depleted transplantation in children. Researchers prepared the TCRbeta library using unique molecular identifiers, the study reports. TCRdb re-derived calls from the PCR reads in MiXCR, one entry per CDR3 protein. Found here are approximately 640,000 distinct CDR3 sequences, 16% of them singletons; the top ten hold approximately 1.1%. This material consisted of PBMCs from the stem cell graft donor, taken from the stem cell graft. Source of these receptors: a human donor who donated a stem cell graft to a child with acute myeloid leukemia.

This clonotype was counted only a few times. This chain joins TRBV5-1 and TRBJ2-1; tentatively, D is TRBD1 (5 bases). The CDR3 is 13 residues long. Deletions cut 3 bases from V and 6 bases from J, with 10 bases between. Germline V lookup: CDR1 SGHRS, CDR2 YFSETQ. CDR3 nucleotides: TGCGCCAGCAGCTCCAGGGTATCCAATGAGCAGTTCTTC. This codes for CASSSRVSNEQFF. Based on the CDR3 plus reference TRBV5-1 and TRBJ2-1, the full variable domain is KAGVTQTPRYLIKTRGQQVTLSCSPISGHRSVSWYQQTPGQGLQFLFEYFSETQRNKGNFPGRFSGRQFSNSRSEMNVSTLELGDSALYLCASSSRVSNEQFFGPGTRLTVL.

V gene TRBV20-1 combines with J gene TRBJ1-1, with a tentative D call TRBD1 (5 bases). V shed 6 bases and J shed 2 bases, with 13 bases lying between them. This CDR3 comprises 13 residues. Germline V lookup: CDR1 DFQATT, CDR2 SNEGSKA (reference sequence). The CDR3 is CSAPTAYNTEAFF. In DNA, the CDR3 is TGCAGTGCCCCGACAGCATACAACACTGAAGCTTTCTTT.

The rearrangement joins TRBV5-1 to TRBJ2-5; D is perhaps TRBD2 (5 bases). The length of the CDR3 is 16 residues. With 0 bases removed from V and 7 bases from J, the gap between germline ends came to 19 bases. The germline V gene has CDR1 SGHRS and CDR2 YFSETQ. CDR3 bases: TGCGCCAGCAGCTTGGGGCGGGTCCGGATCGAGGGGACCCAGTACTTC. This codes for CASSLGRVRIEGTQYF.

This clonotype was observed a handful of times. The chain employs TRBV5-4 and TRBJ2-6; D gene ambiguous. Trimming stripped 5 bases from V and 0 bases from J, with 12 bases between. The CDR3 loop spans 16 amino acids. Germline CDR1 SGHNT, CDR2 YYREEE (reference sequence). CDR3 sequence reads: CASSKGLDSGANVLTF. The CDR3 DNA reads TGTGCCAGCAGTAAGGGATTAGACTCTGGGGCCAACGTCCTGACTTTC.

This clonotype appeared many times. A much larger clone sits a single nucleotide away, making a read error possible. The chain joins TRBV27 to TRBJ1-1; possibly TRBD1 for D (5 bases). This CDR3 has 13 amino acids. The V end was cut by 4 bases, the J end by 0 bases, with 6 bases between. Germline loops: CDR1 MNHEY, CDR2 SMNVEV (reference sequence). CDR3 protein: CASSSGVNTEAFF. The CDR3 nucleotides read TGTGCCAGCAGTTCGGGGGTGAACACTGAAGCTTTCTTT.

CDR3 DNA: TGTGCCAGCAGCCAATCCTCGGCAATCGGATCCTACGAGCAGTACTTC. Residues: CASSQSSAIGSYEQYF. The chain links TRBV12-3 or TRBV12-4 to TRBJ2-7; unclear D gene. Deletions cut 6 bases from V and 1 base from J, with 19 bases between. The CDR3 is 16 amino acids.

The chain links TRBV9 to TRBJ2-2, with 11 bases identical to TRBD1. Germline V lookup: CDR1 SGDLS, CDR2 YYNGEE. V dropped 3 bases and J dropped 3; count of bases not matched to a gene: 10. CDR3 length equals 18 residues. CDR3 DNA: TGTGCCAGCAGCGGGCGGACAGGGGGCGATACGGACACCGGGGAGCTGTTTTTT. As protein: CASSGRTGGDTDTGELFF.

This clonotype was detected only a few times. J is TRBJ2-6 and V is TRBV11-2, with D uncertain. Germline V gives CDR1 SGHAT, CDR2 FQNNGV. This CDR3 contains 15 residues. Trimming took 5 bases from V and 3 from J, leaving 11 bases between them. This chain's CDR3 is CASSPHFRGANVLTF. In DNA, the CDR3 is TGTGCCAGCAGCCCCCATTTTCGTGGGGCCAACGTCCTGACTTTC. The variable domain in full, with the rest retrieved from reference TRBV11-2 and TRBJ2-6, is EAGVAQSPRYKIIEKRQSVAFWCNPISGHATLYWYQQILGQGPKLLIQFQNNGVVDDSQLPKDRFSAERLKGVDSTLKIQPAKLEDSAVYLCASSPHFRGANVLTFGAGSRLTVL.

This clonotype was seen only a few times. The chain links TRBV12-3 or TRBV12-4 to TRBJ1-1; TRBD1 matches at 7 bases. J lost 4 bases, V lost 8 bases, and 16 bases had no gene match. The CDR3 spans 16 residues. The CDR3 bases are TGTGCCAGCTCCCCGGGGGAGGGGCGGACAGGCACTGAAGCTTTCTTT. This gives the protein CASSPGEGRTGTEAFF.

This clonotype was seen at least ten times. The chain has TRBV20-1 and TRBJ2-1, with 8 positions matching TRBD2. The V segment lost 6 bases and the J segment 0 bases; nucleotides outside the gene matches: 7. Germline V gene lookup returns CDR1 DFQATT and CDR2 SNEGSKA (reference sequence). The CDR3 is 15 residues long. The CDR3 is CSASSGKNSYNEQFF. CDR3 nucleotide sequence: TGCAGTGCCAGTAGCGGGAAAAACTCCTACAATGAGCAGTTCTTC.